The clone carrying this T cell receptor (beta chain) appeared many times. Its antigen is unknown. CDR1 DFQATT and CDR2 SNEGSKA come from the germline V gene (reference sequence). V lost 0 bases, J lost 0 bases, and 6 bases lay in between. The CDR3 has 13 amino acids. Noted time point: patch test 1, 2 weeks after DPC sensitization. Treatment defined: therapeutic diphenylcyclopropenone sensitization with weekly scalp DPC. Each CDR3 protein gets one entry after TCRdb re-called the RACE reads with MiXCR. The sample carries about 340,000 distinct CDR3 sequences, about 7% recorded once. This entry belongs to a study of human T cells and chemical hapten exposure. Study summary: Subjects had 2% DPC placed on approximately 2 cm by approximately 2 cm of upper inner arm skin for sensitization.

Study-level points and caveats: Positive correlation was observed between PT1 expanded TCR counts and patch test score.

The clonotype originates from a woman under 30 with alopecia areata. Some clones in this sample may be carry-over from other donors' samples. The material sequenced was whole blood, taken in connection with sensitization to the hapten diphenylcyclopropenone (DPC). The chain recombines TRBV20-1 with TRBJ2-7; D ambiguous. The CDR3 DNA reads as TGCAGTGCTAGAGAACCGAGCTCCTACGAGCAGTACTTC. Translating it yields CSAREPSSYEQYF.